This record covers a single TCR beta chain. This entry comes from a study of T cell clonotyping in hematopoietic cell transplantation. TCRdb's table, derived via immunoSEQ multiplex PCR, lists solely in-frame clones and lacks some. The profile shows some 45,000 clones, about four fifths of them singletons. Time point specified: recipient sample about 28 days before transplant, after cytoreduction. The CDR3 totals 15 residues. The V and J ends lost 2 bases and 0 bases respectively, with 9 bases between them. From germline, CDR1 is SGHRS and CDR2 YFSETQ. The input for sequencing was peripheral blood mononuclear cells, taken before stem cell transplant. The chain employs TRBV5-1 and TRBJ2-1; D perhaps matches TRBD2 (6 bases). The TCR was taken from a man in his 60s with myelodysplastic syndrome. Some clones in this sample may be carry-over from other donors' samples. The chain's CDR3 is CASSFGGTSYNEQFF. CDR3 nucleotides: TGCGCCAGCAGCTTTGGGGGGACCTCCTACAATGAGCAGTTCTTC.